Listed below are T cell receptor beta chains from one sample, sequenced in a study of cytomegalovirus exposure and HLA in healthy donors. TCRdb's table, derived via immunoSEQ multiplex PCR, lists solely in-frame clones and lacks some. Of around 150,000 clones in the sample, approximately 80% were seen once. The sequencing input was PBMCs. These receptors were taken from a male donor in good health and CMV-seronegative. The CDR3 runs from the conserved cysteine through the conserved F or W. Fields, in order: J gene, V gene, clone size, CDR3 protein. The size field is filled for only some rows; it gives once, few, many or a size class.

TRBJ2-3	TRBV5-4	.	CASSSSGRSTDTQYF
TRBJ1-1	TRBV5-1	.	CASSLAGQGSEAFF
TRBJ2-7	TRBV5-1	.	CATKQNPGVAYYEQYF
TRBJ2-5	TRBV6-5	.	CASSYDSGGWETQYF
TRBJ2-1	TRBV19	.	CASSSDRAQSSYNEQFF
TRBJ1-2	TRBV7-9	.	CASSLGGVFPNYGYTF
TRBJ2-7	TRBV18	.	CASSPTQGNYEQYF
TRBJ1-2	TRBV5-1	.	CASSLLTGGDYGYTF
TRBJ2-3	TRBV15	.	CATSRDSASGGEGDTQYF
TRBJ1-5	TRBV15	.	CATSSRDSGEPQHF
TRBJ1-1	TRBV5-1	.	CASSALPTGNTEAFF
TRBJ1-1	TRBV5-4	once	CASSWDRGDTEAFF
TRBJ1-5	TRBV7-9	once	CASSLAQDSPQHF
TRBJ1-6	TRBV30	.	CAWSVLGRGNSPLHF
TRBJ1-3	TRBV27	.	CASSLGPTSSGNTIYF
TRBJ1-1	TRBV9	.	CASRGGMNTEAFF
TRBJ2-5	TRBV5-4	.	CASRLAGGPTRETQYF
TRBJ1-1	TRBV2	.	CASNRVTEAFF